These T cell receptor beta chains were read from a single sample in a study of cytomegalovirus exposure and HLA in healthy donors. Sequenced by immunoSEQ multiplex PCR; TCRdb stores in-frame clones only, minus some. The table includes about 85,000 clones, about 67% detected once. The material sequenced was PBMCs. Receptor source: a man aged 25 to 45 in good health and CMV-seronegative. The CDR3 runs from the conserved cysteine through the conserved F or W. D genes are given only for firm matches. Clone sizes are given selectively: once, few, many, or a class where the clone is expanded.

j_call: TRBJ1-2
d_call: NA
v_call: TRBV5-1
clone_size: NA
cdr3_length: 14
cdr3_aa: CASSLLFEGKGYTF
cdr3_nt: TGCGCCAGCAGCTTGCTATTCGAGGGAAAGGGCTACACCTTC

j_call: TRBJ1-4
d_call: TRBD1
v_call: TRBV15
clone_size: once
cdr3_length: 15
cdr3_aa: CATSRRQGEVEKLFF
cdr3_nt: TGTGCCACCAGCAGACGACAGGGGGAAGTTGAAAAACTGTTTTTT

j_call: TRBJ2-7
d_call: TRBD1
v_call: TRBV28
clone_size: NA
cdr3_length: 12
cdr3_aa: CASSWDSHEQYF
cdr3_nt: TGTGCCAGCAGTTGGGACAGCCACGAGCAGTACTTC

j_call: TRBJ1-2
d_call: TRBD1
v_call: TRBV6-5
clone_size: NA
cdr3_length: 16
cdr3_aa: CASSYSGQGAIYGYTF
cdr3_nt: TGTGCCAGCAGTTACTCGGGACAGGGGGCGATCTATGGCTACACCTTC

j_call: TRBJ2-7
d_call: TRBD1
v_call: TRBV5-6
clone_size: few
cdr3_length: 15
cdr3_aa: CASSSRQGVFYEQYF
cdr3_nt: TGTGCCAGCAGCAGCCGACAGGGGGTGTTTTACGAGCAGTACTTC

j_call: TRBJ1-1
d_call: TRBD1
v_call: TRBV2
clone_size: few
cdr3_length: 14
cdr3_aa: CASSGGQRNTEAFF
cdr3_nt: TGTGCCAGCAGTGGGGGACAGCGGAACACTGAAGCTTTCTTT

j_call: TRBJ2-7
d_call: TRBD2
v_call: TRBV5-1
clone_size: few
cdr3_length: 15
cdr3_aa: CASREGTSGSYEQYF
cdr3_nt: TGCGCCAGCAGGGAAGGGACTAGCGGGAGCTACGAGCAGTACTTC

j_call: TRBJ1-1
d_call: TRBD1
v_call: TRBV5-1
clone_size: NA
cdr3_length: 15
cdr3_aa: CASSPLTGSGTEAFF
cdr3_nt: TGCGCCAGCAGCCCATTGACAGGGTCAGGTACTGAAGCTTTCTTT

j_call: TRBJ1-4
d_call: TRBD1
v_call: TRBV6-6
clone_size: NA
cdr3_length: 16
cdr3_aa: CASRGARQGTNEKLFF
cdr3_nt: TGTGCCAGCCGTGGGGCCAGACAGGGAACTAATGAAAAACTGTTTTTT

j_call: TRBJ1-1
d_call: NA
v_call: TRBV30
clone_size: NA
cdr3_length: 14
cdr3_aa: CAWSNTRGGSEAFF
cdr3_nt: TGTGCCTGGAGCAACACGCGGGGGGGATCTGAAGCTTTCTTT

j_call: TRBJ1-2
d_call: TRBD1
v_call: TRBV4-1
clone_size: NA
cdr3_length: 16
cdr3_aa: CASSQADREVNYGYTF
cdr3_nt: TGCGCCAGCAGCCAGGCCGACAGGGAAGTTAACTATGGCTACACCTTC

j_call: TRBJ1-2
d_call: TRBD1
v_call: TRBV2
clone_size: NA
cdr3_length: 15
cdr3_aa: CASSPNRGFNYGYTF
cdr3_nt: TGTGCCAGCAGTCCTAACAGGGGCTTTAACTATGGCTACACCTTC

j_call: TRBJ2-5
d_call: TRBD1
v_call: TRBV11-2
clone_size: few
cdr3_length: 15
cdr3_aa: CASRFQQGAEETQYF
cdr3_nt: TGTGCCAGCAGGTTTCAACAGGGGGCAGAGGAGACCCAGTACTTC

j_call: TRBJ1-1
d_call: NA
v_call: TRBV29-1
clone_size: NA
cdr3_length: 12
cdr3_aa: CSVPFRGTEAFF
cdr3_nt: TGCAGCGTCCCCTTTAGAGGCACTGAAGCTTTCTTT

j_call: TRBJ1-5
d_call: TRBD1
v_call: TRBV4-1
clone_size: NA
cdr3_length: 16
cdr3_aa: CASSLRDSNSNQPQHF
cdr3_nt: TGCGCCAGCAGCCTTAGGGACAGTAATAGCAATCAGCCCCAGCATTTT

j_call: TRBJ2-6
d_call: NA
v_call: TRBV6-5
clone_size: NA
cdr3_length: 13
cdr3_aa: CASSSTGANVLTF
cdr3_nt: TGTGCCAGCAGTTCCACTGGGGCCAACGTCCTGACTTTC

j_call: TRBJ2-7
d_call: TRBD2
v_call: TRBV19
clone_size: NA
cdr3_length: 14
cdr3_aa: CASRSGGDYYEQYF
cdr3_nt: TGTGCCAGTAGAAGCGGTGGGGACTACTACGAGCAGTACTTC

j_call: TRBJ2-7
d_call: NA
v_call: TRBV30
clone_size: NA
cdr3_length: 14
cdr3_aa: CAWSYVGGGYEQYF
cdr3_nt: TGTGCCTGGAGTTATGTAGGCGGTGGGTACGAGCAGTACTTC

j_call: TRBJ1-2
d_call: TRBD1
v_call: TRBV6-5
clone_size: NA
cdr3_length: 13
cdr3_aa: CASRKDRGRGYTF
cdr3_nt: TGTGCCAGCAGGAAGGACAGGGGGCGAGGCTACACCTTC

j_call: TRBJ2-5
d_call: NA
v_call: TRBV28
clone_size: NA
cdr3_length: 16
cdr3_aa: CASILGRNWAVETQYF
cdr3_nt: TGTGCCAGCATACTAGGCCGGAACTGGGCGGTGGAGACCCAGTACTTC

j_call: TRBJ1-2
d_call: NA
v_call: TRBV6-6
clone_size: NA
cdr3_length: 13
cdr3_aa: CARSSGHNYGYTF
cdr3_nt: TGTGCCAGATCGTCCGGACACAACTATGGCTACACCTTC

j_call: TRBJ1-3
d_call: NA
v_call: TRBV7-9
clone_size: NA
cdr3_length: 13
cdr3_aa: CASSLDRGNTIYF
cdr3_nt: TGTGCCAGCAGCTTAGATCGGGGAAACACCATATATTTT

j_call: TRBJ2-1
d_call: TRBD2
v_call: TRBV27
clone_size: NA
cdr3_length: 15
cdr3_aa: CASRLGLAGDNEQFF
cdr3_nt: TGTGCCAGCAGGTTGGGACTAGCGGGAGACAATGAGCAGTTCTTC

j_call: TRBJ1-2
d_call: NA
v_call: TRBV28
clone_size: NA
cdr3_length: 13
cdr3_aa: CASVRGGSYGYTF
cdr3_nt: TGTGCCAGCGTGAGGGGGGGAAGTTATGGCTACACCTTC

j_call: TRBJ1-2
d_call: NA
v_call: TRBV6-5
clone_size: few
cdr3_length: 13
cdr3_aa: CASRTHRGDGYTF
cdr3_nt: TGTGCCAGCAGAACTCATAGAGGTGATGGCTACACCTTC

j_call: TRBJ1-2
d_call: TRBD1
v_call: TRBV6-5
clone_size: NA
cdr3_length: 16
cdr3_aa: CASSWTGAAGSYGYTF
cdr3_nt: TGTGCCAGCAGTTGGACAGGCGCGGCGGGGAGCTATGGCTACACCTTC

j_call: TRBJ1-1
d_call: NA
v_call: TRBV6-1
clone_size: NA
cdr3_length: 14
cdr3_aa: CASRWGQGMAEAFF
cdr3_nt: TGTGCCAGCAGGTGGGGGCAGGGAATGGCTGAAGCTTTCTTT

j_call: TRBJ2-3
d_call: NA
v_call: TRBV9
clone_size: NA
cdr3_length: 15
cdr3_aa: CASSLTRLGTDTQYF
cdr3_nt: TGTGCCAGCAGCCTTACCCGACTAGGAACAGATACGCAGTATTTT

j_call: TRBJ1-5
d_call: NA
v_call: TRBV28
clone_size: NA
cdr3_length: 15
cdr3_aa: CASSLRSLGGQPQHF
cdr3_nt: TGTGCCAGCAGTTTGCGAAGCCTCGGGGGTCAGCCCCAGCATTTT

j_call: TRBJ1-5
d_call: TRBD1
v_call: TRBV6-5
clone_size: NA
cdr3_length: 15
cdr3_aa: CASRPTGTGNQPQHF
cdr3_nt: TGTGCCAGCAGGCCTACCGGGACAGGGAATCAGCCCCAGCATTTT

j_call: TRBJ2-3
d_call: NA
v_call: TRBV12-5
clone_size: NA
cdr3_length: 15
cdr3_aa: CASGYGVASTDTQYF
cdr3_nt: TGTGCTAGTGGTTACGGGGTCGCTAGCACAGATACGCAGTATTTT

j_call: TRBJ2-3
d_call: NA
v_call: TRBV7-2
clone_size: NA
cdr3_length: 14
cdr3_aa: CASSPQGRTDTQYF
cdr3_nt: TGTGCCAGCAGCCCCCAGGGGCGGACAGATACGCAGTATTTT

j_call: TRBJ2-7
d_call: TRBD1
v_call: TRBV4-3
clone_size: NA
cdr3_length: 16
cdr3_aa: CASSRAQETGFYEQYF
cdr3_nt: TGCGCCAGCAGCCGCGCTCAGGAGACAGGGTTCTACGAGCAGTACTTC

j_call: TRBJ1-2
d_call: TRBD1
v_call: TRBV5-1
clone_size: NA
cdr3_length: 19
cdr3_aa: CASSPVVGTGGFANYGYTF
cdr3_nt: TGCGCCAGCAGCCCCGTGGTCGGGACAGGGGGCTTCGCTAACTATGGCTACACCTTC

j_call: TRBJ2-1
d_call: TRBD2
v_call: TRBV29-1
clone_size: NA
cdr3_length: 13
cdr3_aa: CSSRVQRETEQFF
cdr3_nt: TGCAGCTCGAGGGTCCAGCGGGAGACTGAGCAGTTCTTC

j_call: TRBJ2-1
d_call: NA
v_call: TRBV27
clone_size: NA
cdr3_length: 13
cdr3_aa: CASSFQVRGEQFF
cdr3_nt: TGTGCCAGCAGTTTCCAGGTCCGGGGAGAGCAGTTCTTC

j_call: TRBJ2-1
d_call: TRBD1
v_call: TRBV5-4
clone_size: few
cdr3_length: 14
cdr3_aa: CASTTGQVYNEQFF
cdr3_nt: TGTGCCAGCACCACCGGACAGGTGTACAATGAGCAGTTCTTC

j_call: TRBJ1-5
d_call: TRBD1
v_call: TRBV4-3
clone_size: NA
cdr3_length: 15
cdr3_aa: CASSQDGTGGQPQHF
cdr3_nt: TGCGCCAGCAGCCAGGACGGGACAGGGGGTCAGCCCCAGCATTTT

j_call: TRBJ2-1
d_call: TRBD1
v_call: TRBV7-2
clone_size: NA
cdr3_length: 16
cdr3_aa: CASSLNSGQGVNEQFF
cdr3_nt: TGTGCCAGCAGCTTAAATTCGGGACAGGGTGTCAATGAGCAGTTCTTC

j_call: TRBJ2-7
d_call: TRBD2
v_call: TRBV28
clone_size: once
cdr3_length: 14
cdr3_aa: CASTAPGLGGGQYF
cdr3_nt: TGTGCCAGCACTGCGCCGGGACTCGGGGGGGGGCAGTACTTC

j_call: TRBJ1-2
d_call: NA
v_call: TRBV6-5
clone_size: NA
cdr3_length: 12
cdr3_aa: CASKPTNYGYTF
cdr3_nt: TGTGCCAGCAAGCCCACTAACTATGGCTACACCTTC

j_call: TRBJ2-3
d_call: TRBD1
v_call: TRBV14
clone_size: NA
cdr3_length: 16
cdr3_aa: CASSPLQGVGADTQYF
cdr3_nt: TGTGCCAGCAGCCCCTTACAGGGGGTTGGTGCAGATACGCAGTATTTT

j_call: TRBJ2-5
d_call: NA
v_call: TRBV5-1
clone_size: few
cdr3_length: 12
cdr3_aa: CASEPPQETQYF
cdr3_nt: TGCGCCAGCGAGCCACCCCAAGAGACCCAGTACTTC

j_call: TRBJ1-1
d_call: NA
v_call: TRBV7-2
clone_size: NA
cdr3_length: 14
cdr3_aa: CASSLVGARTEAFF
cdr3_nt: TGTGCCAGCAGCTTAGTGGGGGCGAGGACTGAAGCTTTCTTT

j_call: TRBJ2-7
d_call: NA
v_call: TRBV29-1
clone_size: NA
cdr3_length: 13
cdr3_aa: CSVEITGSYEQYF
cdr3_nt: TGCAGCGTTGAAATAACAGGCAGCTACGAGCAGTACTTC

j_call: TRBJ2-1
d_call: NA
v_call: TRBV7-9
clone_size: NA
cdr3_length: 15
cdr3_aa: CASSQRQSSYNEQFF
cdr3_nt: TGTGCCAGCAGCCAACGACAGAGCTCCTACAATGAGCAGTTCTTC

j_call: TRBJ2-3
d_call: NA
v_call: TRBV7-7
clone_size: NA
cdr3_length: 12
cdr3_aa: CASSPGTDTQYF
cdr3_nt: TGTGCCAGCAGCCCAGGAACAGATACGCAGTATTTT

j_call: TRBJ2-3
d_call: TRBD2
v_call: TRBV6-1
clone_size: NA
cdr3_length: 14
cdr3_aa: CASSGLAGADTQYF
cdr3_nt: TGTGCCAGCAGTGGACTAGCGGGAGCAGATACGCAGTATTTT

j_call: TRBJ2-5
d_call: TRBD1
v_call: TRBV30
clone_size: NA
cdr3_length: 14
cdr3_aa: CAWSIGQGASEQYF
cdr3_nt: TGTGCCTGGAGTATTGGACAGGGGGCAAGTGAGCAGTACTTC